In its sample, the clone carrying this T cell receptor (beta chain) was seen many times. This specimen comes from a study of early T cells in non-severe SARS-CoV-2 infection. CDR1 and CDR2 from the germline V gene are KGHSH and LQKENI. This CDR3 has 14 residues. Trimming pared 2 bases from V and 5 bases from J, leaving 13 bases between. From the 5' RACE reads, TCRdb called clonotypes with MiXCR, one entry per CDR3 protein. The data contain over 55,000 distinct CDR3 sequences, approximately 12% of them singletons. Specimen: whole blood. The sequence was obtained from an adult who was a healthcare worker with PCR-confirmed SARS-CoV-2 infection or an uninfected control (not recorded which). The chain has TRBV18 and TRBJ2-7, with a tentative D call TRBD1 (6 bases). CDR3 in DNA: TGTGCCAGCTCACCAGGGTCCAGGGGAGACGAGCAGTACTTC. Translation: CASSPGSRGDEQYF.